This T cell receptor beta chain was obtained from a study of Ad26.COV2.S vaccination and SARS-CoV-2 variants. The wider study: The authors gave Ad26.COV2.S intramuscularly, either once or twice 56 days apart. Whole-study results and caveats: In vaccinated individuals, spike-specific CD8+ and CD4+ T cell responses reportedly displayed substantial breadth.

Measured with immunoSEQ multiplex PCR; TCRdb has only the in-frame clones, and not every one. Of around 340,000 clones detected, 75% to 90% appear once; the ten largest clones hold about 10%. Indicated treatment: roughly 18 received Ad26.COV2.S at low or high dose, single or two shots; several received placebo; per-sample allocation not given. Samples came from day 63 after the first vaccine or placebo injection. V was clipped by 4 bases and J by 0 bases; unmatched bases: 5. The CDR3 loop spans 17 amino acids. Per the germline V gene, CDR1 is SGDLS and CDR2 is YYNGEE. On this clone: Its cognate antigen is unknown.

The sequencing here drew on peripheral blood, taken in a trial of Ad26.COV2.S vaccine versus placebo. The source is a person between 18 and 65 years old who received the Ad26.COV2.S COVID-19 vaccine or a placebo. V usage is TRBV9 and J usage is TRBJ2-7; 15 bases are a match to TRBD2. The CDR3 DNA sequence: TGTGCCAGCAGCCGCGGGACTAGCGGGAGGTTCTCCTACGAGCAGTACTTC. Its translation is CASSRGTSGRFSYEQYF.